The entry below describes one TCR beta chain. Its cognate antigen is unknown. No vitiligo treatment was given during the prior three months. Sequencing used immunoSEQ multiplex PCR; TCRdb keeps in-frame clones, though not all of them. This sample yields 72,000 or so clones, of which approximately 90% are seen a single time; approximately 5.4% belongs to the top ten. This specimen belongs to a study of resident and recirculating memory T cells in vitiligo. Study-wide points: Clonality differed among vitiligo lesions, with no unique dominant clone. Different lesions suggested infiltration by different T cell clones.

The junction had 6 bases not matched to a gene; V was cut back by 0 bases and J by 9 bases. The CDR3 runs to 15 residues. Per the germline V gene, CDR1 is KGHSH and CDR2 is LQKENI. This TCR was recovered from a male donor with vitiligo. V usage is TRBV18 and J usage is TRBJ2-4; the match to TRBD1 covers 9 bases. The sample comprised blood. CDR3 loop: CASSPPGQGLSIQYF. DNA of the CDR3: TGTGCCAGCTCACCACCAGGACAGGGGTTGAGCATTCAGTACTTC.